What follows describes a single T cell receptor (beta chain). Its specificity is unknown. Germline CDR1 is MGHRA and CDR2 is YSYEKL. The V segment lost 0 bases and the J segment 6 bases; nucleotides outside the gene matches: 7. The CDR3 loop spans 15 amino acids. Measured with immunoSEQ multiplex PCR; TCRdb has only the in-frame clones, and not every one. Altogether tens of thousands of clones are present, approximately 90% being singletons, with the ten largest covering roughly 25%. The data are from a study of OX40 agonist ivuxolimab in advanced cancers. Whole-study context: Aged about 23 to 90 with a mean of 60 years, they were more than 80% male. Study-wide results and limits: Certain nonresponding patients likewise had low normalized T-cell clonal expansion.

The source material was CD4+ or CD8+ T cells sorted from blood, sampled in a trial of the OX40 agonist ivuxolimab. The clonotype was recovered from an adult with an advanced solid tumor such as melanoma, head and neck, liver or kidney cancer. The V call is TRBV4-1, the J call TRBJ2-7, with TRBD2 matching 8 bases. The CDR3 DNA reads TGCGCCAGCAGCCAAGAACTAGCGGAGAGAGGCGAGCAGTACTTC. Translated: CASSQELAERGEQYF.